At least ten counts were recorded for the clone carrying this T cell receptor (beta chain). Its specificity is not known. The CDR3 covers 13 residues. Trimming removed 0 bases at V and 4 bases at J, with 7 bases between. CDR1 is MGHRA, CDR2 YSYEKL, per germline. These data originate in a study of blood T cells in healthy people across ages. PCR was performed a second time for about 7 to 12 cycles using a sample-barcoded 5' primer and a J-beta primer mix. TCRdb analysed the 5' RACE reads with MiXCR anew, one entry per CDR3 protein. The sample includes roughly 900,000 distinct CDR3 sequences, 25% to 30% of them seen just once. Study-wide results and limits: Possibly confounding the expanded clonotype changes was the fact that donor CMV status was unknown. Comparison with aged donors showed that long-lived donors had more naive CD4+ cells and higher diversity.

The V call is TRBV4-1, the J call TRBJ2-7; no reliable D call. This receptor was taken from a woman at least 80 years old in good health. The sequenced sample consisted of blood. This CDR3 reads CASSQDYGYEQYF. The CDR3 nucleotides are TGCGCCAGCAGCCAAGATTACGGATACGAGCAGTACTTC.